What follows are 22 T cell receptor beta chains derived from one specimen sequenced in a study of shared clonotypes between healthy human individuals. Profiling relied on immunoSEQ multiplex PCR, and the TCRdb table lists in-frame clones only, not all of them. The sample consists of about 2.4 million clones, roughly nine tenths of them appearing once. The source material was naive CD4+ T cells sorted from blood. Subset of the sample: CD45RA+ positively selected. All receptors come from a man aged 18-30 years in good health.

The chain has TRBV28 and TRBJ2-3; D possibly corresponds to TRBD1 (5 bases). The CDR3 sequence is 13 residues long. V lost 4 bases and J lost 5, with 10 bases in between. Germline CDR1 MDHEN, CDR2 SYDVKM. CDR3 DNA: TGTGCCAGCAGTTCGACAGCGTTAGATACGCAGTATTTT. Its translation is CASSSTALDTQYF.

V and J are TRBV5-4 and TRBJ2-5; 13 positions agree with TRBD2. Germline CDR1 is SGHNT and CDR2 is YYREEE (reference sequence). This CDR3 is built from 16 residues. With V trimmed by 0 bases and J by 4 bases, 3 bases remained unmatched. The CDR3 region is CASSLGGLAGTETQYF. DNA for the CDR3: TGTGCCAGCAGCTTGGGGGGACTAGCGGGAACAGAGACCCAGTACTTC.

This clone was recorded a few times. This sample includes further DNA sequences coding for the same CDR3. V and J are TRBV5-1 and TRBJ1-1, with D possibly matching TRBD1 (6 bases). CDR1 and CDR2 from the germline V gene are SGHRS and YFSETQ. CDR3 length: 14 amino acids. V dropped 1 base and J dropped 3 bases, with 10 bases sitting between them. The CDR3 bases are TGCGCCAGCAGCTTGATAGGGGGTGACACTGAAGCTTTCTTT. Translating it yields CASSLIGGDTEAFF.

V is TRBV28 and J is TRBJ2-2; the D gene could be TRBD1 or TRBD2 (5 bases each). Trimming took off 6 bases at V and 6 bases at J, with 11 bases between the two ends. The CDR3 has 13 residues. CDR1 is MDHEN, CDR2 SYDVKM, per germline. CDR3: CASREGSPGELFF. In DNA, the CDR3 is TGTGCCAGCAGAGAGGGGTCGCCCGGGGAGCTGTTTTTT.

The J gene is TRBJ2-3, the V gene TRBV15, with D possibly matching TRBD1 (6 bases). Germline V gene data show CDR1 as LNHNV and CDR2 as YYDKDF (reference sequence). Trimming took 0 bases from V and 11 from J, leaving 12 bases between them. The CDR3 consists of 13 residues. The CDR3 reads CATSRDSKDRQYF. The DNA for the CDR3 is TGTGCCACCAGCAGAGATAGTAAGGACAGGCAGTATTTT.

V usage is TRBV10-3 and J usage is TRBJ1-3; 7 positions match TRBD1. CDR3 size: 15 residues. Trimming took 6 bases from V and 0 from J; bases not matched to a gene: 5. Per the germline V gene, CDR1 is ENHRY and CDR2 is SYGVKD. CDR3 sequence reads: CAIRDAGGSGNTIYF. CDR3 nucleotides: TGTGCCATCAGGGACGCAGGGGGCTCTGGAAACACCATATATTTT.

The J gene is TRBJ1-2, the V gene TRBV14; TRBD1 matches 7 bases. CDR3 length: 15 amino acids. CDR1 and CDR2 (germline): SGHDN, FVKESK. Trimming took 3 bases from V and 4 from J; bases not matched to a gene: 8. The CDR3 reads CASSHRQGRFYGYTF. In DNA form, the CDR3 reads TGTGCCAGCAGCCACAGACAGGGAAGGTTCTATGGCTACACCTTC. Based on the CDR3 plus reference TRBV14 and TRBJ1-2, the full variable domain is EAGVTQFPSHSVIEKGQTVTLRCDPISGHDNLYWYRRVMGKEIKFLLHFVKESKQDESGMPNNRFLAERTGGTYSTLKVQPAELEDSGVYFCASSHRQGRFYGYTFGSGTRLTVV.

The rearrangement uses TRBV6-6 and TRBJ1-1; maybe TRBD1 (6 bases). Trimming cost V 5 bases and J 1 base, with 8 bases left between them. The CDR3 is made up of 13 amino acids. The germline CDR1 and CDR2 sequences are MNHNY and SVGAGI (reference sequence). CDR3 residues: CASSPGENTEAFF. DNA for the CDR3: TGTGCCAGCAGTCCAGGGGAGAACACTGAAGCTTTCTTT.

The table lists this clone with a count of one. This sequence joins TRBV19 and TRBJ2-3, with D uncertain. The CDR3 consists of 11 residues. Germline V lookup: CDR1 LNHDA, CDR2 SQIVND (reference sequence). The V and J ends lost 6 bases and 7 bases respectively, with 8 bases between them. The CDR3 DNA reads TGTGCCAGTAGCGCCGCTAATACGCAGTATTTT. It yields the protein CASSAANTQYF.

The chain recombines TRBV10-3 with TRBJ1-5, with D unclear. The CDR3 loop spans 14 amino acids. Per germline, CDR1 ENHRY and CDR2 SYGVKD. V was shortened by 5 bases and J by 4 bases, with 12 bases between the two germline ends. CDR3 protein: CAISIDGGNQPQHF. CDR3 in DNA: TGTGCCATCAGTATAGACGGTGGTAATCAGCCCCAGCATTTT.

The CDR3 spells CASSAGTSGNAYEQYF. DNA for the CDR3: TGTGCCAGTAGTGCGGGGACTAGCGGGAACGCCTACGAGCAGTACTTC. The V call is TRBV19, the J call TRBJ2-7; 13 nucleotides agree with TRBD2. Germline V gene lookup returns CDR1 LNHDA and CDR2 SQIVND (reference sequence). Trimming cost V 5 bases and J 2 bases; bases outside gene matches: 6. The CDR3 is 16 amino acids. The variable domain in full, completed from reference TRBV19 and TRBJ2-7, reads DGGITQSPKYLFRKEGQNVTLSCEQNLNHDAMYWYRQDPGQGLRLIYYSQIVNDFQKGDIAEGYSVSREKKESFPLTVTSAQKNPTAFYLCASSAGTSGNAYEQYFGPGTRLTVT.

As concerns this clone: Other DNA sequences within the sample encode an identical CDR3. V is TRBV5-1 and J is TRBJ2-5; TRBD1 aligns across 9 bases. The germline CDR1 and CDR2 sequences are SGHRS and YFSETQ. The CDR3 length is 14 residues. V lost 4 bases and J lost 4; bases outside the gene matches: 5. CDR3 protein: CASSRGQGGETQYF. CDR3 sequence (DNA): TGCGCCAGCAGCCGGGGACAGGGAGGAGAGACCCAGTACTTC.

This sequence joins TRBV19 and TRBJ2-7; 7 nucleotides align to TRBD1. The CDR3 has 14 residues. The ends lost 8 bases at V and 0 bases at J; junction bases unmatched: 7. CDR1 and CDR2 (germline): LNHDA, SQIVND (reference sequence). The CDR3 spells CASQSQGNSYEQYF. The CDR3 bases are TGTGCCAGTCAATCACAGGGGAACTCCTACGAGCAGTACTTC. Variable domain in full (rest from reference TRBV19 and TRBJ2-7): DGGITQSPKYLFRKEGQNVTLSCEQNLNHDAMYWYRQDPGQGLRLIYYSQIVNDFQKGDIAEGYSVSREKKESFPLTVTSAQKNPTAFYLCASQSQGNSYEQYFGPGTRLTVT.

The chain uses TRBV6-5 and TRBJ1-1; D not certain. V lost 6 bases, J lost 2 bases, and 7 bases lay in between. Germline V gene data show CDR1 as MNHEY and CDR2 as SVGAGI. The CDR3 contains 12 residues. CDR3 bases: TGTGCCAGCAGCTCATTTAACACTGAAGCTTTCTTT. Translating gives CASSSFNTEAFF.

This CDR3 is CSVSRGNEKLFF. DNA for the CDR3: TGCAGCGTTTCGCGAGGGAACGAAAAACTGTTTTTT. The chain couples TRBV29-1 to TRBJ1-4; D is ambiguous. The CDR3 spans 12 residues. V was cut by 5 bases and J by 8 bases, with 12 bases left in between. The germline V gene encodes CDR1 SQVTM and CDR2 ANQGSEA.

The CDR3 protein is CASSQTPGGYEQYF. The CDR3 nucleotides are TGCGCCAGCAGCCAGACCCCGGGGGGGTACGAGCAGTACTTC. The gene calls are TRBV5-1 and TRBJ2-7; 8 bases are a match to TRBD2. Germline V gene sequence: CDR1 SGHRS, CDR2 YFSETQ. V shed 4 bases and J 4 bases; nucleotides not matched to a gene: 7. The CDR3 sequence is 14 residues long.

The rearrangement joins TRBV30 to TRBJ2-7; tentatively, D is TRBD1 or TRBD2 (5 bases each). Trimming removed 4 bases at V and 1 base at J, with 17 bases between. CDR3 length: 15 residues. Germline V gene sequence: CDR1 GTSNPN, CDR2 SVGIG (reference sequence). The chain's CDR3 is CAWTRGRADSYEQYF. CDR3 coding DNA: TGTGCCTGGACGAGGGGACGGGCGGATTCCTACGAGCAGTACTTC.

The CDR3 sequence is CASSATSGQPNEKLFF. DNA for the CDR3: TGCGCCAGCAGCGCGACCTCGGGACAGCCTAATGAAAAACTGTTTTTT. V gene TRBV5-1 combines with J gene TRBJ1-4; 7 nucleotides match TRBD1. The CDR3 runs to 16 residues. The V gene end was trimmed by 4 bases and the J gene end by 3 bases; junction bases not matched to a gene: 9. Germline lookup yields CDR1 SGHRS and CDR2 YFSETQ.

The V call is TRBV19, the J call TRBJ2-3; possibly TRBD2 for D (7 bases). The germline V gene has CDR1 LNHDA and CDR2 SQIVND (reference sequence). CDR3 length: 19 amino acids. V gave up 5 bases and J gave up 6 bases, with 30 bases separating them. The DNA for the CDR3 is TGTGCCAGTAGTCCCGAACGAGGAAGGGTGAGGGGGGGATCGGATACGCAGTATTTT. It codes for CASSPERGRVRGGSDTQYF.

As regards this clone: This specimen includes other DNA sequences encoding the same CDR3. This chain uses TRBV30 with TRBJ1-2, with a possible D match to TRBD1 (5 bases). Trimming removed 1 base from V and 7 bases from J, with 7 bases in between. In germline, CDR1 is GTSNPN, CDR2 SVGIG (reference sequence). This CDR3 spans 11 amino acids. The DNA of the CDR3 is TGTGCCTGGAGTGCCGGGGGTGGCTACACCTTC. Its protein is CAWSAGGGYTF.

This chain uses TRBV4-1 with TRBJ2-5; D is ambiguous. CDR1 MGHRA and CDR2 YSYEKL come from the germline V gene. Trimming removed 1 base from V and 5 bases from J, with 8 bases in between. This CDR3 is built from 13 residues. CDR3: CASSQAPLETQYF. In DNA form, the CDR3 reads TGCGCCAGCAGCCAAGCCCCCTTGGAGACCCAGTACTTC.

CDR3 amino acids: CASSYSVWGYGYTF. CDR3 in DNA: TGTGCCAGCAGTTACTCGGTGTGGGGCTATGGCTACACCTTC. The chain joins TRBV6-5 to TRBJ1-2; unclear D gene. CDR1 and CDR2 from the germline V gene are MNHEY and SVGAGI. CDR3 length: 14 residues. Trimming shortened V by 0 bases and J by 4 bases, and 9 bases separated the two germline ends.